Following are 13 T cell receptor beta chains from one sample sequenced in a study of shared clonotypes between healthy human individuals. TCRdb keeps only in-frame clones here, not all; method: immunoSEQ multiplex PCR. The sample contains over a million clones, roughly 96% of which appear only once. The sample taken for sequencing was naive CD4+ T cells sorted from blood. The subset denotes: CD45RA+ positively selected. The receptors stem from a man aged 25-40 years in good health.

This clone showed up just once. The V gene is TRBV7-2, the J gene TRBJ2-1, with 8 bases that match TRBD2. This CDR3 has 19 residues. Germline V gives CDR1 SGHTA, CDR2 FQGNSA. The ends lost 5 bases at V and 7 bases at J; junction bases unmatched: 22. The CDR3 DNA follows: TGTGCCAGCAGCCTCAATCTAATTCTAAGAGCGGGAGAAAAAAATGAGCAGTTCTTC. It specifies CASSLNLILRAGEKNEQFF.

The chain uses TRBV6-6 and TRBJ2-3; TRBD2 matches 14 bases. This CDR3 is 15 amino acids long. V lost 5 bases to trimming and J lost 6 bases; unmatched junction nucleotides: 4. CDR1 is MNHNY, CDR2 SVGAGI, per germline (reference sequence). CDR3 region: CASSRLAGGRDTQYF. The CDR3, as DNA: TGTGCCAGCAGTAGACTAGCGGGAGGGAGGGATACGCAGTATTTT.

The chain combines TRBV2 with TRBJ2-5; TRBD2 matches at 10 bases. The CDR3 length is 14 residues. Germline values: CDR1 SNHLY, CDR2 FYNNEI. V shed 5 bases, J shed 5 bases, and the junction held 5 bases outside the gene matches. CDR3 region: CASSLTGLAETQYF. The CDR3 DNA sequence: TGTGCCAGCAGTCTCACGGGACTAGCGGAGACCCAGTACTTC.

The rearrangement uses TRBV5-1 and TRBJ2-2, with D tentatively TRBD2 (5 bases). The V gene lost 2 bases and the J gene lost 6 bases, with 8 bases spanning the gap. The CDR3 has 13 residues. Germline loops: CDR1 SGHRS, CDR2 YFSETQ. As DNA, the CDR3 is TGCGCCAGCAGCTTAGGACTCGCCGGGGAGCTGTTTTTT. Protein product: CASSLGLAGELFF.

This clone was recorded only once. The chain is built from TRBV9 and TRBJ2-3; the D gene could be TRBD1 or TRBD2 (5 bases each). This CDR3 has 15 residues. Per germline, CDR1 SGDLS and CDR2 YYNGEE. V was cut by 3 bases and J by 0 bases, with 11 bases left in between. The CDR3 is CASSGGSPSTDTQYF. The CDR3 nucleotides read TGTGCCAGCAGCGGGGGGAGCCCCAGCACAGATACGCAGTATTTT. The whole variable domain, filled in from reference TRBV9 and TRBJ2-3, reads DSGVTQTPKHLITATGQRVTLRCSPRSGDLSVYWYQQSLDQGLQFLIQYYNGEERAKGNILERFSAQQFPDLHSELNLSSLELGDSALYFCASSGGSPSTDTQYFGPGTRLTVL.

This clone was observed a few times. The rearrangement links TRBV29-1 to TRBJ2-7; D ambiguous. Germline CDR1 and CDR2: SQVTM and ANQGSEA. The CDR3 spans 13 residues. The V end lost 4 bases, the J end lost 0 bases, and 10 bases lay between the germline ends. The CDR3, as DNA: TGCAGCGTTGTACGGTGGGGCTCCTACGAGCAGTACTTC. It encodes CSVVRWGSYEQYF.

The chain carries TRBV28 and TRBJ1-2; perhaps TRBD1 as D (5 bases). The CDR3 has 15 residues. Germline values: CDR1 MDHEN, CDR2 SYDVKM. V lost 2 bases to trimming and J lost 3 bases, with 13 bases between them. The CDR3 reads CASSLAGRADYGYTF. Written as DNA, the CDR3 is TGTGCCAGCAGTTTAGCGGGCAGGGCCGACTATGGCTACACCTTC.

V usage is TRBV9 and J usage is TRBJ2-2, with D unclear. Germline V gene sequence: CDR1 SGDLS, CDR2 YYNGEE. The V end lost 3 bases, the J end lost 4 bases, and 16 bases lay between the germline ends. The length of the CDR3 is 16 residues. This CDR3 is CASSEGRLGITGELFF. As DNA, the CDR3 is TGTGCCAGCAGCGAGGGTAGGTTGGGGATCACCGGGGAGCTGTTTTTT.

The chain combines TRBV2 with TRBJ2-7; D gene ambiguous. V was shortened by 5 bases and J by 6 bases, with 8 bases between the two germline ends. This CDR3 is 11 amino acids long. Germline-derived CDR1 and CDR2 are SNHLY and FYNNEI. CDR3 bases: TGTGCCAGCAGTCTGACGGGCGAGCAGTACTTC. Its translation: CASSLTGEQYF.

The DNA for the CDR3 is TGTGCCAGCAGCTCGCTAGGAAGCGGGAGTTCGAATGAGCAGTTCTTC. This gives the protein CASSSLGSGSSNEQFF. V gene TRBV7-9 combines with J gene TRBJ2-1, with 8 nucleotides matching TRBD2. V lost 4 bases and J lost 7; bases outside the gene matches: 12. Germline CDR1 reads SEHNR; CDR2 reads FQNEAQ (reference sequence). CDR3 length: 16 residues.

About this clone: A read error may produce the germline difference seen at one junction end. The chain has TRBV18 and TRBJ1-1, with D possibly being TRBD1 (6 bases). The germline V gene encodes CDR1 KGHSH and CDR2 LQKENI. The CDR3 consists of 14 residues. In nucleotides, the CDR3 is TGTGCCAGCTCACCGAATACGGACAGTAAGAGATCGAACTTT. This gives the protein CASSPNTDSKRSNF.

As DNA, the CDR3 is TGTGCCAGCAGCCGGTCGCTCGCGGGAGGAGGGTACAATGAGCAGTTCTTC. Amino acids: CASSRSLAGGGYNEQFF. The V gene is TRBV7-3, the J gene TRBJ2-1; TRBD2 matches 8 bases. Per germline, CDR1 SGHTA and CDR2 FQGTGA. The CDR3 sequence is 17 residues long. V lost 5 bases and J lost 4; bases outside the gene matches: 13.

A note on this clone: One end of the junction is discordant with germline, which a read error may explain. V usage is TRBV5-1 and J usage is TRBJ1-1; a weak D match, TRBD1 (6 bases). This CDR3 is 15 amino acids long. The germline V gene has CDR1 SGHRS and CDR2 YFSETQ. CDR3: CASSDKKTGNAEAFF. CDR3 nucleotide sequence: TGCGCCAGCAGCGATAAGAAAACAGGGAACGCTGAAGCTTTCTTT. The whole variable domain, remainder taken from reference TRBV5-1 and TRBJ1-1, is KAGVTQTPRYLIKTRGQQVTLSCSPISGHRSVSWYQQTPGQGLQFLFEYFSETQRNKGNFPGRFSGRQFSNSRSEMNVSTLELGDSALYLCASSDKKTGNAEAFFGQGTRLTVV.